This TCR beta chain emerged from a study of T cell changes during pregnancy in multiple sclerosis. CDR3 length: 13 amino acids. CDR1 and CDR2 from the germline V gene are MNHNS and SASEGT. With V trimmed by 5 bases and J by 8 bases, 7 bases remained unmatched. Data came from immunoSEQ multiplex PCR; TCRdb stores just in-frame clones and leaves some out. The table includes 40,000 to 60,000 clones, around 90% detected once. The chain carries TRBV6-1 and TRBJ1-2, with TRBD1 matching over 8 bases. This specimen consisted of peripheral blood, obtained in the first trimester of pregnancy. This clonotype originated in a female donor in good health, enrolled as a control in a pregnancy study. The CDR3 reads CASSKGQGEGYTF. The CDR3 coding sequence is TGTGCCAGCAGTAAAGGACAGGGCGAAGGCTACACCTTC.